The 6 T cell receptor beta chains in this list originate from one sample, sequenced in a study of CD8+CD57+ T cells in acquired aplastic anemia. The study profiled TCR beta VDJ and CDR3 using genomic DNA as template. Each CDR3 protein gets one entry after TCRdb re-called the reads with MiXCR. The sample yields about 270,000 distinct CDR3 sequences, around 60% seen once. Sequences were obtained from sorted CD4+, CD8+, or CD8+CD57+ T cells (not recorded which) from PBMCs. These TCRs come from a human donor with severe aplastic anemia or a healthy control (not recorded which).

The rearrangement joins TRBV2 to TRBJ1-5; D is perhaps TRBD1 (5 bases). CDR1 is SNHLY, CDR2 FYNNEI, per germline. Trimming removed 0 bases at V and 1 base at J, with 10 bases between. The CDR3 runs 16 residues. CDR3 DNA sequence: TGTGCCAGCAGTGAAGCTAGCGACAGAAGCAATCAGCCCCAGCATTTT. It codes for CASSEASDRSNQPQHF.

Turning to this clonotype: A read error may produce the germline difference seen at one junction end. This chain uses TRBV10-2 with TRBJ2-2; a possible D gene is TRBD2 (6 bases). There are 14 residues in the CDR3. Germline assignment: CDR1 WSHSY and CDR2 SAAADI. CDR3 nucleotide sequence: TGCGCCAGCAGTCGGGGGTGGCGCACCGGGGAGCTGTTCTTT. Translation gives CASSRGWRTGELFF.

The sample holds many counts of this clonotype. The CDR3 DNA reads TGTGCCAGCAGCTTAGGTCGTCGACTAGCGGGGGTGGAGACCCAGTACTTC. It translates to CASSLGRRLAGVETQYF. The rearrangement joins TRBV7-2 to TRBJ2-5; 12 bases align to TRBD2. The CDR3 has 17 amino acids. Germline V lookup: CDR1 SGHTA, CDR2 FQGNSA. V dropped 1 base and J dropped 5; count of bases not matched to a gene: 8.

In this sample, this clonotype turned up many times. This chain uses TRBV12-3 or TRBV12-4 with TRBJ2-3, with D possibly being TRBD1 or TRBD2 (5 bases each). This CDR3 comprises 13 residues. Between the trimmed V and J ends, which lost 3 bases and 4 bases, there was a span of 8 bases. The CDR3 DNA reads TGTGCCAGCAGTTTGCAGGGACCAGATACGCAGTATTTT. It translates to CASSLQGPDTQYF.

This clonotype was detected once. The CDR3: CATSGQLAGSSEQFF. Written as DNA, the CDR3 is TGTGCCACCAGTGGCCAACTAGCGGGATCTTCTGAGCAGTTCTTC. The V and J genes are TRBV24-1 and TRBJ2-1; 10 bases align to TRBD2. The CDR3 extends over 15 amino acids. Trimming removed 5 bases from V and 9 bases from J; junction bases left unmatched: 9. The V gene's germline CDR1 is KGHDR and CDR2 SFDVKD.

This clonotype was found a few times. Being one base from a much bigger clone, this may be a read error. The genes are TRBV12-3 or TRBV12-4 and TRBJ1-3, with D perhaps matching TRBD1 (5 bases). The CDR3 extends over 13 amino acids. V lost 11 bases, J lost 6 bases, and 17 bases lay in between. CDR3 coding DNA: TGTGCCCGCGCCCGGGGGTATGAAAACACCATATATTTT. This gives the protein CARARGYENTIYF.